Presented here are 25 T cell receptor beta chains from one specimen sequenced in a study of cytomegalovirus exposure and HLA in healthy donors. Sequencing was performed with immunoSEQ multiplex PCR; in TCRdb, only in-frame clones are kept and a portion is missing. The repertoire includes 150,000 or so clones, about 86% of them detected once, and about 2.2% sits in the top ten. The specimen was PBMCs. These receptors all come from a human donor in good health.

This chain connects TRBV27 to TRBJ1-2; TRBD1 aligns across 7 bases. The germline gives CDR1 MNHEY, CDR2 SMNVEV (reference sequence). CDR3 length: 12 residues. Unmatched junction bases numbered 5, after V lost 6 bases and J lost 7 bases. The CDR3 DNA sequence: TGTGCCAGCAGGCTAGGACAGGCTGGCTACACCTTC. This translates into CASRLGQAGYTF.

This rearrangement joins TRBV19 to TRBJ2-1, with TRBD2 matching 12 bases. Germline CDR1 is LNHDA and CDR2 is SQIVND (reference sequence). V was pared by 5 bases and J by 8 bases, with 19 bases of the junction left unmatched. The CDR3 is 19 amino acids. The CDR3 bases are TGTGCCAGTAGTTTACAGAGACTAGCGGGAGCTGCTCCATCCCATGAGCAGTTCTTC. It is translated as CASSLQRLAGAAPSHEQFF.

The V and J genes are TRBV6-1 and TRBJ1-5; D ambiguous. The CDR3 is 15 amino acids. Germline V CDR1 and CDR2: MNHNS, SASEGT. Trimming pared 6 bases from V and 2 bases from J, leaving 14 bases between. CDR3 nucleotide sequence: TGTGCCAGCAGCGTCCCCGCGGGAGGCAATCAGCCCCAGCATTTT. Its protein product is CASSVPAGGNQPQHF.

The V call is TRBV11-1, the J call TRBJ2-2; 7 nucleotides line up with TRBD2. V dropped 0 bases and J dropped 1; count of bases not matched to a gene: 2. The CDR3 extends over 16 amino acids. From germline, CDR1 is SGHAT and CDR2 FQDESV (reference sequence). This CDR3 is CASSLATSENTGELFF. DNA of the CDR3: TGTGCCAGCAGCTTAGCTACTAGCGAGAACACCGGGGAGCTGTTTTTT. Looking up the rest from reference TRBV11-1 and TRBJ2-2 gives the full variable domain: EAEVAQSPRYKITEKSQAVAFWCDPISGHATLYWYRQILGQGPELLVQFQDESVVDDSQLPKDRFSAERLKGVDSTLKIQPAELGDSAMYLCASSLATSENTGELFFGEGSRLTVL.

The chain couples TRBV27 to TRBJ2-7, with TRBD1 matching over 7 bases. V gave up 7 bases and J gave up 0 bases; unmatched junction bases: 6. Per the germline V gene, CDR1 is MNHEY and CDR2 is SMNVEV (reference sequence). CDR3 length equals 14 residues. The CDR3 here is CASKNNRGSYEQYF. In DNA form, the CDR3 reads TGTGCCAGCAAAAATAACAGGGGCTCCTACGAGCAGTACTTC.

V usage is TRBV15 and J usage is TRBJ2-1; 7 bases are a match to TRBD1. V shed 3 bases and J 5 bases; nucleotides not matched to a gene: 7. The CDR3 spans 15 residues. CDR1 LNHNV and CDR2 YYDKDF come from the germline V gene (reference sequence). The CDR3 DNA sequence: TGTGCCACCAGCAGGGCGGCAGGGGGAAACAATGAGCAGTTCTTC. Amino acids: CATSRAAGGNNEQFF.

In DNA form, the CDR3 reads TGTGCCAGAAGCTATTTCACAGGACAGGAGAAAGTCTATGGCTACACCTTC. Translated, it gives CARSYFTGQEKVYGYTF. This chain uses TRBV5-3 with TRBJ1-2; 7 bases line up with TRBD1. TRBV5-3 is placed among ORFs of uncertain function. With 3 bases clipped from V and 4 bases from J, the junction kept 15 bases outside the gene matches. The CDR3 consists of 17 residues.

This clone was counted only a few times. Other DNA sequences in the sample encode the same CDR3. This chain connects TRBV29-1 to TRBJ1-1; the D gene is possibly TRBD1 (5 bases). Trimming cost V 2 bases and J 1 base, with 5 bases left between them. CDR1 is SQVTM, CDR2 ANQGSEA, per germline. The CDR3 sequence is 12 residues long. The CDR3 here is CSVERGNTEAFF. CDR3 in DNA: TGCAGCGTTGAAAGGGGGAACACTGAAGCTTTCTTT.

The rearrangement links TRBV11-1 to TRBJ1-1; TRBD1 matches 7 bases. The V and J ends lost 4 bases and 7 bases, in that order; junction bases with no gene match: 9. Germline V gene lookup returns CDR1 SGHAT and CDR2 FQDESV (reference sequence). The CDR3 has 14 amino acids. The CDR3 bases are TGTGCCAGCAGCTCCATGAGACGACAGGGTGAAGCTTTCTTT. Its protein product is CASSSMRRQGEAFF.

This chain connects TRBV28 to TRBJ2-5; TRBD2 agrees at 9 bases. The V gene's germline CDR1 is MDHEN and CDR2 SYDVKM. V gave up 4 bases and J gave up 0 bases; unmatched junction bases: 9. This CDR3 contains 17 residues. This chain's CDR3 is CASSYVSGSAYQETQYF. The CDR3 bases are TGTGCCAGCAGTTACGTTAGCGGGAGTGCGTACCAAGAGACCCAGTACTTC.

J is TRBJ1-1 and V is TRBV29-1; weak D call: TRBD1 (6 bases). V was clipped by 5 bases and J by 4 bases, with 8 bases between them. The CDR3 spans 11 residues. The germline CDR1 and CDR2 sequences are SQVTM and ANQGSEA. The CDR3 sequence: CSVSQGTEAFF. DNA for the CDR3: TGCAGCGTTTCACAGGGCACTGAAGCTTTCTTT.

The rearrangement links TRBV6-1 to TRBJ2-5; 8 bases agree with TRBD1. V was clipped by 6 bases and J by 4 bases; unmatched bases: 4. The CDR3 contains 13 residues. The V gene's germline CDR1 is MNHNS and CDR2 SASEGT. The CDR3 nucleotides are TGTGCCAGCAGAGGGACAGGAAGAGAGACCCAGTACTTC. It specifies CASRGTGRETQYF.

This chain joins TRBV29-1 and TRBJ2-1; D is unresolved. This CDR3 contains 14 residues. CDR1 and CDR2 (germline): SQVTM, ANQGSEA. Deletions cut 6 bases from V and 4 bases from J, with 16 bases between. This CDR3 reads CSVGTEGTYNEQFF. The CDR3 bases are TGCAGCGTGGGCACGGAAGGAACTTACAATGAGCAGTTCTTC.

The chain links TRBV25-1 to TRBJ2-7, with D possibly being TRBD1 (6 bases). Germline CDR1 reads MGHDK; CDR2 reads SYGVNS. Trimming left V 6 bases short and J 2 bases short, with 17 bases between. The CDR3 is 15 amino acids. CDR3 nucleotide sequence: TGTGCCAGCAGCGGAACCGGGACACGCGCCTACGAGCAGTACTTC. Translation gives CASSGTGTRAYEQYF.

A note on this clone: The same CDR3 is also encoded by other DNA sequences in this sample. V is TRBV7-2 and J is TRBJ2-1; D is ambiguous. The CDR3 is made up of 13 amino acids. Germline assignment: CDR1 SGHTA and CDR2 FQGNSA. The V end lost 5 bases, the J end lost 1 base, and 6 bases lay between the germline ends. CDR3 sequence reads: CASSPSSYNEQFF. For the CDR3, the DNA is TGTGCCAGCAGCCCCAGTTCCTACAATGAGCAGTTCTTC.

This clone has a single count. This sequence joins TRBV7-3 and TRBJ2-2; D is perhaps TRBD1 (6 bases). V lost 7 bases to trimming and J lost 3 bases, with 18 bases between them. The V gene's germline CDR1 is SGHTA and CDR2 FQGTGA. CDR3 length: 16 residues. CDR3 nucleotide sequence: TGTGCCAGCACCGACAAAGGGACACTACACACCGGGGAGCTGTTTTTT. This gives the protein CASTDKGTLHTGELFF.

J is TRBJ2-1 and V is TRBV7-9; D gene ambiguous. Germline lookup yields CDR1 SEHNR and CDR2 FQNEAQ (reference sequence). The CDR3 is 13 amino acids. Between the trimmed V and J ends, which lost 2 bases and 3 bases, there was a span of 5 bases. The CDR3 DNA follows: TGTGCCAGCAGCTTAAACTTCTACAATGAGCAGTTCTTC. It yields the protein CASSLNFYNEQFF. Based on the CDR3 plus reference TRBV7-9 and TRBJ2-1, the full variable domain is DTGVSQNPRHKITKRGQNVTFRCDPISEHNRLYWYRQTLGQGPEFLTYFQNEAQLEKSRLLSDRFSAERPKGSFSTLEIQRTEQGDSAMYLCASSLNFYNEQFFGPGTRLTVL.

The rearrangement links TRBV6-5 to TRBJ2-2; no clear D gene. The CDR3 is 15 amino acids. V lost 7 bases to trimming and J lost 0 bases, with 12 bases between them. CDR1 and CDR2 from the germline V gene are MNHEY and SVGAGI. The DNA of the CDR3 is TGTGCCAGCACCTTCGCGGATCCGAACACCGGGGAGCTGTTTTTT. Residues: CASTFADPNTGELFF.

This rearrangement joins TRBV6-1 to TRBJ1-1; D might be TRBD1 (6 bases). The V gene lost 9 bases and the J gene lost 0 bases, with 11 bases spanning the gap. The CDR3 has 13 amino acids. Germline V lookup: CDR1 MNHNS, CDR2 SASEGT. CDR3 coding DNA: TGTGCCAGTTACAGGGTGCTGAACACTGAAGCTTTCTTT. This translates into CASYRVLNTEAFF.

CDR3 amino acids: CAWSVKDRGKSNEKLFF. The CDR3 nucleotides are TGTGCCTGGAGTGTTAAGGACAGGGGGAAGTCTAATGAAAAACTGTTTTTT. The rearrangement joins TRBV30 to TRBJ1-4; 10 bases line up with TRBD1. Trimming cost V 0 bases and J 3 bases; bases outside gene matches: 7. CDR3 length: 17 residues. CDR1 GTSNPN and CDR2 SVGIG come from the germline V gene (reference sequence).

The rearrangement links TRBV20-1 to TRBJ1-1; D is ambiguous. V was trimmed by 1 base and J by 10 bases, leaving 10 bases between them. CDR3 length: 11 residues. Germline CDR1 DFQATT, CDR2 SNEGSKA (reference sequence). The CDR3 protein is CSARVAGGAFF. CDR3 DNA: TGCAGTGCTAGAGTCGCCGGTGGAGCTTTCTTT.

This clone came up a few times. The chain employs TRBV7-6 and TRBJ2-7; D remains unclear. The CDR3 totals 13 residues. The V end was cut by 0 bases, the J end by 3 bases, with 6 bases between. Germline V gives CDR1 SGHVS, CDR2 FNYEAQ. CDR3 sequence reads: CASSLAADYEQYF. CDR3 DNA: TGTGCCAGCAGCTTAGCGGCCGACTACGAGCAGTACTTC.

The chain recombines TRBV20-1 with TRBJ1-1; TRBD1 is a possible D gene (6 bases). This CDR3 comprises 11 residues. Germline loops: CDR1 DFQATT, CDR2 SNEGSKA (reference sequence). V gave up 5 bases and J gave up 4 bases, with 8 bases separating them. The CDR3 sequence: CSASGVTEAFF. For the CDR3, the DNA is TGCAGTGCTTCAGGGGTCACTGAAGCTTTCTTT.

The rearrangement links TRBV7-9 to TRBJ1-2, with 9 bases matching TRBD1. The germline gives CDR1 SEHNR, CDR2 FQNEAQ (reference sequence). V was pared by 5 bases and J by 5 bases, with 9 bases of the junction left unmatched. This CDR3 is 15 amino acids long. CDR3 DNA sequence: TGTGCCAGCAGCGTGCCGGGACAGGGCTTTTATGGCTACACCTTC. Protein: CASSVPGQGFYGYTF.

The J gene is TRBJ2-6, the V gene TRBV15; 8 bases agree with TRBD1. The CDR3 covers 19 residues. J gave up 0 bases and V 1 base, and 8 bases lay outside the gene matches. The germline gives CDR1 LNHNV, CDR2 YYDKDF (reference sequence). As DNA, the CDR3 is TGTGCCACCAGCAGAGTACTCAGACAGGGGAGCTCTGGGGCCAACGTCCTGACTTTC. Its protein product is CATSRVLRQGSSGANVLTF. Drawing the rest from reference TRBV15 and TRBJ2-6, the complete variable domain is DAMVIQNPRYQVTQFGKPVTLSCSQTLNHNVMYWYQQKSSQAPKLLFHYYDKDFNNEADTPDNFQSRRPNTSFCFLDIRSPGLGDTAMYLCATSRVLRQGSSGANVLTFGAGSRLTVL.